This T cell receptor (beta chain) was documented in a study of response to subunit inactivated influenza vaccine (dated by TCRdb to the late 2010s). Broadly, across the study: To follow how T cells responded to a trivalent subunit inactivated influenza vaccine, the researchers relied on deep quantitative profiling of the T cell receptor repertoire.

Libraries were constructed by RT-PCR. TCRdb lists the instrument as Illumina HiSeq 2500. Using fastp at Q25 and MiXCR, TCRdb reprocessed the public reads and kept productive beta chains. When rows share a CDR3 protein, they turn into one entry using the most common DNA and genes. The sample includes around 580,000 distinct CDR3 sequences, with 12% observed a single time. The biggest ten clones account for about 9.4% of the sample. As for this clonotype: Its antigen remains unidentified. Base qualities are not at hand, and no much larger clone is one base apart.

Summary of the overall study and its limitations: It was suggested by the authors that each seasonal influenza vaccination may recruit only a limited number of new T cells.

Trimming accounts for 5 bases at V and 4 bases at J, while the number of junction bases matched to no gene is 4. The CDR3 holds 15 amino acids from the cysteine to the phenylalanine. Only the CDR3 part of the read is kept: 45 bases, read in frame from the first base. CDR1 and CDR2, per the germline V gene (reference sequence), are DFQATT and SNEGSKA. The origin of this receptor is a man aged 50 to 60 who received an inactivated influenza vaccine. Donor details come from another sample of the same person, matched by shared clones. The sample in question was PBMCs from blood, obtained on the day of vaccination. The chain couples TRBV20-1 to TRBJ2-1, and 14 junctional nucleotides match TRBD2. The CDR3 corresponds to CSALRTSGRYNEQFF. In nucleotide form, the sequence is TGCAGTGCTCTCCGGACTAGCGGGAGGTACAATGAGCAGTTCTTC.